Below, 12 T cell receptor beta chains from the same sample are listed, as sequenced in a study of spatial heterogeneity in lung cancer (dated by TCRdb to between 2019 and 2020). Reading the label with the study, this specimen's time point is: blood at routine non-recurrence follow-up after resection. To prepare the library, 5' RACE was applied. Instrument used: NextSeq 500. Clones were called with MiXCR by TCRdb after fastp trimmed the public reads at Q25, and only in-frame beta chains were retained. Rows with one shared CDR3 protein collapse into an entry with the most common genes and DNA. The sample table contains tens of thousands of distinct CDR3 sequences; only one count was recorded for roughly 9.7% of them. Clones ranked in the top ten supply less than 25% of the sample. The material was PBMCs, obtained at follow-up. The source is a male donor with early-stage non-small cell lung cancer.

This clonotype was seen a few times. CDR3 region: CASSLGSGTSDTQYF. The CDR3 DNA follows: TGTGCCAGCAGCTTAGGCAGCGGGACTTCAGATACGCAGTATTTT. The rearrangement uses TRBV7-6 and TRBJ2-3; 7 positions match TRBD2. V was pared by 1 base and J by 4 bases, with 5 bases of the junction left unmatched. This CDR3 is built from 15 residues. CDR1 SGHVS and CDR2 FNYEAQ come from the germline V gene.

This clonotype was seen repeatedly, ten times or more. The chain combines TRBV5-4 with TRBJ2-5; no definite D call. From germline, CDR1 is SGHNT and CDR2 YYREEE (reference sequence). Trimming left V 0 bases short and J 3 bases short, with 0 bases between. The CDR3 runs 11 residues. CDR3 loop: CASSLEETQYF. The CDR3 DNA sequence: TGTGCCAGCAGCTTGGAAGAGACCCAGTACTTC.

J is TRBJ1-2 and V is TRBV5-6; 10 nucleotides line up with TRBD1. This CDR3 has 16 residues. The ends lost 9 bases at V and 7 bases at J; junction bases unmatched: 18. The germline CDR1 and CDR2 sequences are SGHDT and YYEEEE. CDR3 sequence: CATGEIRDRGFAGYTF. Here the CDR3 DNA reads TGTGCCACCGGGGAAATCCGGGACAGGGGTTTTGCTGGCTACACCTTC.

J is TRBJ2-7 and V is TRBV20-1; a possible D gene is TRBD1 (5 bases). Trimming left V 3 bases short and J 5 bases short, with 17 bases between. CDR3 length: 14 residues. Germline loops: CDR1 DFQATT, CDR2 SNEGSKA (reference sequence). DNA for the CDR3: TGCAGTGCTAGGGCTCTCAGGGATCCCAACGAGCAGTACTTC. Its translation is CSARALRDPNEQYF.

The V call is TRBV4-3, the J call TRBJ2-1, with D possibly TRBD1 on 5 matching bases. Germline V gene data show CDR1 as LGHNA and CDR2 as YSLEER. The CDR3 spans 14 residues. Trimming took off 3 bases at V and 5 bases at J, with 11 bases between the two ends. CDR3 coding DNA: TGCGCCAGCAGCCAGGGGCTCCTGAACAATGAGCAGTTCTTC. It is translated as CASSQGLLNNEQFF.

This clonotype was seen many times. This CDR3 reads CSARAPGGQGYQPQHF. The DNA of the CDR3 is TGCAGTGCTAGAGCACCCGGAGGCCAGGGCTATCAGCCCCAGCATTTT. The gene calls are TRBV20-1 and TRBJ1-5; D may be TRBD1 (5 bases). The V and J ends lost 1 base and 5 bases respectively, with 18 bases between them. The CDR3 consists of 16 residues. From germline, CDR1 is DFQATT and CDR2 SNEGSKA (reference sequence).

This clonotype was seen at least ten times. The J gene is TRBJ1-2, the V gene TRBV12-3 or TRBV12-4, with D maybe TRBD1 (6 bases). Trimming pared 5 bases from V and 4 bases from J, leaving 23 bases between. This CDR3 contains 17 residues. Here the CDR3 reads CASSPRGSRAPIYGYTF. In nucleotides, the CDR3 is TGTGCCAGCAGTCCAAGGGGGTCGAGGGCGCCAATCTATGGCTACACCTTC.

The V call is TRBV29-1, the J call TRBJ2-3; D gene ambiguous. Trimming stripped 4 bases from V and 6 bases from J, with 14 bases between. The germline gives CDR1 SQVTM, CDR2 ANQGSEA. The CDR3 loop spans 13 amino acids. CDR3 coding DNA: TGCAGCGTTGTCGGCAGAGCAAGGGATACGCAGTATTTT. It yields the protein CSVVGRARDTQYF.

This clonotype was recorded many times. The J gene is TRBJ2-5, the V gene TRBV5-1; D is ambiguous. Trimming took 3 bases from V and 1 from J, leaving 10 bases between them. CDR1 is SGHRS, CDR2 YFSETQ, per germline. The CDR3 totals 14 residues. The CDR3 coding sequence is TGCGCCAGCAGCTCTGACTCGGGCCAAGAGACCCAGTACTTC. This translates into CASSSDSGQETQYF.

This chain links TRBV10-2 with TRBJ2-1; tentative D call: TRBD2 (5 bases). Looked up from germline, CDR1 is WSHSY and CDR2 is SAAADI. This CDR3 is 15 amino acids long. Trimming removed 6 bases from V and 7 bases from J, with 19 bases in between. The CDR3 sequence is CASSPGGGLGNEQFF. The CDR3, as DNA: TGCGCCAGCAGCCCGGGTGGAGGCCTAGGGAATGAGCAGTTCTTC.

The CDR3 nucleotides are TGCGCCAGCAGCCAAGGGGGGCAGGTTACAGATACGCAGTATTTT. It specifies CASSQGGQVTDTQYF. The chain employs TRBV4-1 and TRBJ2-3; D might be TRBD1 (6 bases). Germline CDR1 MGHRA, CDR2 YSYEKL. V was cut by 1 base and J by 3 bases, with 11 bases left in between. CDR3 size: 15 residues.

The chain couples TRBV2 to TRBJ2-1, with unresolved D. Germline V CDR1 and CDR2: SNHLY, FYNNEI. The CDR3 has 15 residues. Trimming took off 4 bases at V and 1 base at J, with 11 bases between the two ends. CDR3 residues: CASSAGPASYNEQFF. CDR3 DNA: TGTGCCAGCAGTGCCGGGCCGGCATCCTACAATGAGCAGTTCTTC.